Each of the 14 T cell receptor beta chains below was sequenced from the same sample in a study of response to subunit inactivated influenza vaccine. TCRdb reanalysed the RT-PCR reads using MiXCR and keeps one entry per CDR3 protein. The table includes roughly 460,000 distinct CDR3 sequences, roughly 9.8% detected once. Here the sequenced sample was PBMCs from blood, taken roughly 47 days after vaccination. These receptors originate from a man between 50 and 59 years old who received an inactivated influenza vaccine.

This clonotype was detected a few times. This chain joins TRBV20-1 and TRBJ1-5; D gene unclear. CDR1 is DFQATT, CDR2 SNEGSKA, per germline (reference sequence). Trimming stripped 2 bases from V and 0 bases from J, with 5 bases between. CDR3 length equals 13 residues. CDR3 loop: CSARPNSNQPQHF. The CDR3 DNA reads TGCAGTGCTAGACCAAATAGCAATCAGCCCCAGCATTTT.

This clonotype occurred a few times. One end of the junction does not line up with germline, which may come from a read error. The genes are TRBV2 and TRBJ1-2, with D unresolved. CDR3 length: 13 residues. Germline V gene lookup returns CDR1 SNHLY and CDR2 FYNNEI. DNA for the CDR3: TGTGCCAGCAGCGAAGCGCGGATATATGGCTACACCTTC. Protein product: CASSEARIYGYTF.

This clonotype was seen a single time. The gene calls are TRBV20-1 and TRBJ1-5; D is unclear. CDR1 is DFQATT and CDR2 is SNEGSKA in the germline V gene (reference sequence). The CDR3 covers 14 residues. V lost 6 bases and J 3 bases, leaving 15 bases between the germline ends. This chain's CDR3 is CSAVGATDNQPQHF. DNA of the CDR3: TGCAGTGCAGTCGGCGCTACAGACAATCAGCCCCAGCATTTT.

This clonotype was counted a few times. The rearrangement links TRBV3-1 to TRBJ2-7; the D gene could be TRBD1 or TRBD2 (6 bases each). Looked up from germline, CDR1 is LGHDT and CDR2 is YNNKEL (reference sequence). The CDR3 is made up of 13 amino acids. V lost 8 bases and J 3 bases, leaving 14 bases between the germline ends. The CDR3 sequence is CASGGGGFYEQYF. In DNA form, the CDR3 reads TGTGCCAGCGGAGGGGGAGGCTTCTACGAGCAGTACTTC.

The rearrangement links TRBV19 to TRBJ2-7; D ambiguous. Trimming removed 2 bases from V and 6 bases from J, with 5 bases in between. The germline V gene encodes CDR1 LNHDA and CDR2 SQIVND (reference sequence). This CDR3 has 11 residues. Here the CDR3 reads CASSIRSEQYF. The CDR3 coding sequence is TGTGCCAGTAGTATACGATCCGAGCAGTACTTC.

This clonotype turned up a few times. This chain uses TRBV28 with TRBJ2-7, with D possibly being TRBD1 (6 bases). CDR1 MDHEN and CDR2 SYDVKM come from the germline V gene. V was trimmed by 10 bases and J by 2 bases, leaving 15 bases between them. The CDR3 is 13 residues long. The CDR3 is CANTGGGTYEQYF. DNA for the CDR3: TGTGCCAATACTGGGGGCGGTACCTACGAGCAGTACTTC. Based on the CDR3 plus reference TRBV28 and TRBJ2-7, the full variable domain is DVKVTQSSRYLVKRTGEKVFLECVQDMDHENMFWYRQDPGLGLRLIYFSYDVKMKEKGDIPEGYSVSREKKERFSLILESASTNQTSMYLCANTGGGTYEQYFGPGTRLTVT.

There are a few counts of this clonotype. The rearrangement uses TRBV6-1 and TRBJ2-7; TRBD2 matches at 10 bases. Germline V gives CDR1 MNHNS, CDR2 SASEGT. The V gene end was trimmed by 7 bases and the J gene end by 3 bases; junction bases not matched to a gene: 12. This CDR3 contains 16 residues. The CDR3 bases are TGTGCCAGCACCCAAAGAGCGGGAGGGCCATTCTACGAGCAGTACTTC. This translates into CASTQRAGGPFYEQYF.

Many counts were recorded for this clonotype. CDR3 protein: CASSLYDEQFF. The CDR3 region has the DNA TGCGCCAGCAGCTTGTATGATGAGCAGTTCTTC. This chain links TRBV5-1 with TRBJ2-1, with D unresolved. The V gene's germline CDR1 is SGHRS and CDR2 YFSETQ. V lost 1 base and J 8 bases, leaving 4 bases between the germline ends. There are 11 residues in the CDR3.

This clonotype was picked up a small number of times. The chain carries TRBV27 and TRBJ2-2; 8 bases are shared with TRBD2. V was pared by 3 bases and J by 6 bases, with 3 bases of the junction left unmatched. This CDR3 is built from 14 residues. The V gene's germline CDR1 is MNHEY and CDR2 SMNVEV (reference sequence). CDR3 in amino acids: CASSLTSAAGELFF. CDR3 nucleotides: TGTGCCAGCAGTTTGACTAGCGCCGCCGGGGAGCTGTTTTTT.

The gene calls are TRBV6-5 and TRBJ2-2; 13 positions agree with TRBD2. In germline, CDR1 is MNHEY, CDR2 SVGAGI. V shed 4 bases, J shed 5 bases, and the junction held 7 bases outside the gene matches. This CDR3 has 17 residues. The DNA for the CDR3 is TGTGCCAGCAGTTCAAGAACTAGCGGGAGGGCGACCGGGGAGCTGTTTTTT. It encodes CASSSRTSGRATGELFF.

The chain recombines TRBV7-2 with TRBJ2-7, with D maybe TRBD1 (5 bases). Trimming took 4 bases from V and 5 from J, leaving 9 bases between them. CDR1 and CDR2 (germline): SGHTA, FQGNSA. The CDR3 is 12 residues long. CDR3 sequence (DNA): TGTGCCAGCAGCTATATAGGGGACGAGCAGTACTTC. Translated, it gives CASSYIGDEQYF.

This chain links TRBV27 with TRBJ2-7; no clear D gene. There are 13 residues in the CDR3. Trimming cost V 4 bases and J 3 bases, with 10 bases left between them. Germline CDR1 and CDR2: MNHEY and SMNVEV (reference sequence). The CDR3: CASSYRMNYEQYF. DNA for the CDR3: TGTGCCAGCAGTTACCGTATGAACTACGAGCAGTACTTC.

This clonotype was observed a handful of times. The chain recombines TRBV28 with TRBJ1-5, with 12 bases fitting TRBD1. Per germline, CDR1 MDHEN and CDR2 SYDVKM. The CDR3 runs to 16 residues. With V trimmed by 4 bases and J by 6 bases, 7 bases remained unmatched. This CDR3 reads CASSSGTGGRIQPQHF. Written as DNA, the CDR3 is TGTGCCAGCAGTTCTGGGACAGGGGGCCGTATTCAGCCCCAGCATTTT.

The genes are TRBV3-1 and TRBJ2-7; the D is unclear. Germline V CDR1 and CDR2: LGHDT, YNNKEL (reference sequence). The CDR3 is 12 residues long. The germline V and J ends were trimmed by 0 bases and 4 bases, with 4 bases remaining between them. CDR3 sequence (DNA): TGTGCCAGCAGCCAAGAGGGATACGAGCAGTACTTC. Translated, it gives CASSQEGYEQYF.